Described below is a single T cell receptor (beta chain) sequence and its context. Its antigen is currently unknown. This entry belongs to a study of T cells after yellow fever vaccination. The CDR3 consists of 14 residues. Trimming took 5 bases from V and 1 from J, leaving 9 bases between them. CDR1 and CDR2 from the germline V gene are SNHLY and FYNNEI. Study results and limitations: Most primary-vaccination clones reappeared after the booster (about 96% CD4, more than 70% CD8). The CD4 compartment and the CD8 compartment contained a small share of clonotypes in common. FACS-sorted repertoires could harbor abundant contaminating bulk-population clonotypes. Peaking faster, on day 5 versus 15, the secondary response was nonetheless weaker.

One entry per CDR3 protein, called by TCRdb with MiXCR from the 5' RACE reads. The sample carries hundreds of thousands of distinct CDR3 sequences, roughly 12% recorded once. This receptor was taken from a man younger than 30 who received the YFV17D yellow fever vaccine. Sequenced here: PBMCs, sampled on the day of the first yellow fever vaccination. The V gene is TRBV2, the J gene TRBJ1-5; D gene ambiguous. As DNA, the CDR3 is TGTGCCAGCAGTCTTACTCGGAGCAATCAGCCCCAGCATTTT. Its protein product is CASSLTRSNQPQHF.